These 29 T cell receptor beta chains originate from one sample sequenced in a study of blood T cell repertoires in COVID-19. Generated by immunoSEQ multiplex PCR, the TCRdb table keeps only in-frame clones and is missing some. Found here are about 300,000 clones, approximately 86% of them singletons; the top ten hold around 1.2%. Material for sequencing was peripheral blood. These receptors all stem from a man aged 70 or older with acute or convalescent COVID-19.

This chain's CDR3 is CASSSTGNQPQHF. In nucleotides, the CDR3 is TGTGCCAGCAGTTCCACGGGGAATCAGCCCCAGCATTTT. V usage is TRBV27 and J usage is TRBJ1-5; D gene ambiguous. Looked up from germline, CDR1 is MNHEY and CDR2 is SMNVEV (reference sequence). The CDR3 covers 13 residues. Deletions cut 4 bases from V and 4 bases from J, with 8 bases between.

The chain combines TRBV18 with TRBJ2-1, with 7 bases lining up with TRBD1. The CDR3 length is 16 residues. Germline V gives CDR1 KGHSH, CDR2 LQKENI. Trimming took 6 bases from V and 2 from J; bases not matched to a gene: 10. The CDR3 DNA is TGTGCCAGCTCCCAGTCAGGGGGAGCTGCCTACAATGAGCAGTTCTTC. Translating gives CASSQSGGAAYNEQFF.

The gene calls are TRBV6-6 and TRBJ2-7; 12 bases are shared with TRBD1. This CDR3 comprises 21 residues. Germline CDR1 MNHNY, CDR2 SVGAGI (reference sequence). V gave up 5 bases and J gave up 1 base; unmatched junction bases: 21. The CDR3 DNA is TGTGCCAGCAGTCGACGACCTCCGGGGGGACAGGGGGCTCCTGGGTCCTACGAGCAGTACTTC. It specifies CASSRRPPGGQGAPGSYEQYF.

This clone appeared a single time. V usage is TRBV2 and J usage is TRBJ1-3; the match to TRBD1 covers 7 bases. The CDR3 sequence is 14 residues long. V shed 7 bases and J 3 bases; nucleotides not matched to a gene: 6. Germline V lookup: CDR1 SNHLY, CDR2 FYNNEI. The CDR3 region is CASTRQGGGNTIYF. The CDR3 DNA reads as TGTGCCAGCACCCGACAGGGAGGTGGAAACACCATATATTTT.

The rearrangement uses TRBV5-6 and TRBJ2-3; weak D call: TRBD2 (5 bases). The CDR3 has 16 amino acids. V was trimmed by 4 bases and J by 1 base, leaving 16 bases between them. Germline V CDR1 and CDR2: SGHDT, YYEEEE. The CDR3 region has the DNA TGTGCCAGCAGCCTACTAGTAATGGCTGGCACAGATACGCAGTATTTT. This sequence encodes CASSLLVMAGTDTQYF.

The chain has TRBV5-4 and TRBJ1-1; 10 bases fit TRBD1. The CDR3 spans 15 residues. CDR1 SGHNT and CDR2 YYREEE come from the germline V gene (reference sequence). V gave up 4 bases and J gave up 4 bases; unmatched junction bases: 7. The CDR3 region is CASSNPGQGSTEAFF. The CDR3 DNA sequence: TGTGCCAGCAGCAATCCGGGACAGGGGTCCACTGAAGCTTTCTTT.

The rearrangement uses TRBV5-1 and TRBJ2-6; D is perhaps TRBD1 (5 bases). Germline V lookup: CDR1 SGHRS, CDR2 YFSETQ. This CDR3 is built from 14 residues. V lost 3 bases and J 2 bases, leaving 6 bases between the germline ends. The CDR3 nucleotides read TGCGCCAGCAGCTCCAGGGCTGGGGCCAACGTCCTGACTTTC. This sequence encodes CASSSRAGANVLTF.

The V and J genes are TRBV3-1 (or the pseudogene TRBV3-2) and TRBJ2-3, with a tentative D call TRBD2 (6 bases). V lost 4 bases and J 2 bases, leaving 16 bases between the germline ends. Germline V gene sequence: CDR1 LGHDT, CDR2 YNNKEL (reference sequence). The CDR3 sequence is 16 residues long. CDR3 sequence: CASSRLGTAVTDTQYF. In nucleotides, the CDR3 is TGTGCCAGCAGCCGCCTCGGGACTGCCGTCACAGATACGCAGTATTTT.

This clone was recorded once. The CDR3 nucleotides read TGTGCCAGCTCACAGGGGAGCACAGATACGCAGTATTTT. The encoded protein is CASSQGSTDTQYF. This rearrangement joins TRBV18 to TRBJ2-3; maybe TRBD1 (5 bases). In germline, CDR1 is KGHSH, CDR2 LQKENI. Deletions cut 4 bases from V and 0 bases from J, with 5 bases between. This CDR3 is built from 13 residues.

The CDR3 spells CATSDSQWTGAGQPQHF. The CDR3 DNA is TGTGCCACCAGTGACTCACAATGGACAGGGGCGGGTCAGCCCCAGCATTTT. The chain employs TRBV24-1 and TRBJ1-5, with 9 bases matching TRBD1. Trimming removed 4 bases from V and 6 bases from J; junction bases left unmatched: 12. The CDR3 runs 17 residues. Germline V CDR1 and CDR2: KGHDR, SFDVKD.

The genes are TRBV6-6 and TRBJ1-3; no clear D. Germline CDR1 and CDR2: MNHNY and SVGAGI (reference sequence). The CDR3 loop spans 15 amino acids. V lost 2 bases, J lost 10 bases, and 18 bases lay in between. The DNA of the CDR3 is TGTGCCAGCAGTTACCCGCCCGACATCCGCGGGACCATATATTTT. It yields the protein CASSYPPDIRGTIYF.

The V gene is TRBV2, the J gene TRBJ1-5, with TRBD1 identical over 8 bases. V dropped 2 bases and J dropped 6; count of bases not matched to a gene: 6. The CDR3 spans 15 residues. Germline V lookup: CDR1 SNHLY, CDR2 FYNNEI. The CDR3: CASSERQGAGQPQHF. The CDR3 DNA reads TGTGCCAGCAGTGAAAGGCAGGGGGCGGGTCAGCCCCAGCATTTT.

The chain has TRBV2 and TRBJ1-3; no clear D. V lost 7 bases and J 1 base, leaving 5 bases between the germline ends. Germline lookup yields CDR1 SNHLY and CDR2 FYNNEI. The CDR3 is 12 amino acids. CDR3 DNA: TGTGCCAGCACAGGATCTGGAAACACCATATATTTT. Residues: CASTGSGNTIYF.

The V call is TRBV28, the J call TRBJ2-5; 7 nucleotides align to TRBD1. The CDR3 runs to 15 residues. Germline lookup yields CDR1 MDHEN and CDR2 SYDVKM. The junction had 8 bases not matched to a gene; V was cut back by 7 bases and J by 0 bases. CDR3 sequence (DNA): TGTGCCAGCAAAACAGGGGCTAGGTACCAAGAGACCCAGTACTTC. This translates into CASKTGARYQETQYF.

The chain employs TRBV4-3 and TRBJ2-7; 9 bases are shared with TRBD1. After removal of 2 bases from V and 5 bases from J, the junction contained 4 bases not matched to a gene. There are 14 residues in the CDR3. The germline CDR1 and CDR2 sequences are LGHNA and YSLEER. CDR3 region: CASSQRTGENEQYF. DNA for the CDR3: TGCGCCAGCAGCCAACGGACAGGGGAGAACGAGCAGTACTTC.

V is TRBV29-1 and J is TRBJ1-2; possible D gene TRBD1, 5 bases. Looked up from germline, CDR1 is SQVTM and CDR2 is ANQGSEA. The germline V and J ends were trimmed by 6 bases and 4 bases, with 9 bases remaining between them. The CDR3 runs 11 residues. As DNA, the CDR3 is TGCAGCGTGACAGTTACCTATGGCTACACCTTC. Protein: CSVTVTYGYTF.

CDR3 sequence (DNA): TGTGCCAGCAGCAAAAAAGACAGTGGGGGCTACACCTTC. Its protein is CASSKKDSGGYTF. The chain combines TRBV7-2 with TRBJ1-2, with a possible D match to TRBD1 (5 bases). Germline V lookup: CDR1 SGHTA, CDR2 FQGNSA. The CDR3 covers 13 residues. The V and J ends lost 5 bases and 8 bases respectively, with 15 bases between them.

The CDR3 sequence: CASGLTLTGGKIEQYF. The CDR3 coding sequence is TGTGCTAGTGGTTTGACACTGACAGGGGGAAAGATCGAGCAGTACTTC. The genes are TRBV12-5 and TRBJ2-7, with TRBD1 identical over 9 bases. The length of the CDR3 is 16 residues. V was pared by 2 bases and J by 6 bases, with 11 bases of the junction left unmatched. Looked up from germline, CDR1 is LGHNT and CDR2 is FRNRAP.

The chain combines TRBV5-6 with TRBJ2-1, with D perhaps TRBD2 (5 bases). Germline CDR1 is SGHDT and CDR2 is YYEEEE. The CDR3 covers 17 residues. Between the trimmed V and J ends, which lost 0 bases and 2 bases, there was a span of 15 bases. The CDR3 protein is CASSLDVASGTYNEQFF. CDR3 DNA sequence: TGTGCCAGCAGCTTGGATGTCGCAAGCGGCACCTACAATGAGCAGTTCTTC.

The genes are TRBV28 and TRBJ2-3; D gene uncertain. This CDR3 is built from 15 residues. The ends were cut back, 3 bases at V and 1 base at J, with 11 bases in the middle. Looked up from germline, CDR1 is MDHEN and CDR2 is SYDVKM. CDR3 amino acids: CASSLPRLGTDTQYF. As DNA, the CDR3 is TGTGCCAGCAGTTTGCCCCGACTGGGCACAGATACGCAGTATTTT.

The J gene is TRBJ1-4, the V gene TRBV19, with D possibly matching TRBD1 (6 bases). Germline CDR1 and CDR2: LNHDA and SQIVND (reference sequence). This CDR3 has 14 residues. Deletions cut 4 bases from V and 4 bases from J, with 10 bases between. CDR3 sequence: CASSTTGINEKLFF. The CDR3 nucleotides are TGTGCCAGTAGTACTACAGGGATTAATGAAAAACTGTTTTTT.

The chain couples TRBV30 to TRBJ1-4; 11 nucleotides align to TRBD1. Trimming took 8 bases from V and 0 from J; bases not matched to a gene: 2. The V gene's germline CDR1 is GTSNPN and CDR2 SVGIG (reference sequence). This CDR3 region has 14 residues. In DNA, the CDR3 is TGTGCCGGACAGGGGGCGTCAACTAATGAAAAACTGTTTTTT. The encoded protein is CAGQGASTNEKLFF. Supplemented by reference TRBV30 and TRBJ1-4, the full variable domain reads SQTIHQWPATLVQPVGSPLSLECTVEGTSNPNLYWYRQAAGRGLQLLFYSVGIGQISSEVPQNLSASRPQDRQFILSSKKLLLSDSGFYLCAGQGASTNEKLFFGSGTQLSVL.

This chain uses TRBV14 with TRBJ1-5, with a tentative D call TRBD1 (5 bases). Germline CDR1 and CDR2: SGHDN and FVKESK. Trimming stripped 7 bases from V and 6 bases from J, with 19 bases between. This CDR3 has 15 amino acids. CDR3 in amino acids: CASNCFRQGGQPQHF. In DNA form, the CDR3 reads TGTGCCAGCAATTGCTTCAGGCAGGGAGGTCAGCCCCAGCATTTT.

This clone came up once. The chain recombines TRBV12-3 or TRBV12-4 with TRBJ2-2, with D unresolved. Trimming took off 1 base at V and 5 bases at J, with 5 bases between the two ends. CDR3 length: 13 amino acids. Here the CDR3 DNA reads TGTGCCAGCAGTTTAGTTCAAACCGGGGAGCTGTTTTTT. It codes for CASSLVQTGELFF.

The chain employs TRBV5-4 and TRBJ2-6; 8 bases agree with TRBD1. The J segment lost 2 bases and the V segment lost 4 bases, leaving 8 bases of the junction unmatched. CDR1 and CDR2 from the germline V gene are SGHNT and YYREEE (reference sequence). The CDR3 is 17 amino acids. Here the CDR3 DNA reads TGTGCCAGCAGCGAACTCTCCAGGGGGCCTGGGGCCAACGTCCTGACTTTC. It encodes CASSELSRGPGANVLTF.

The chain joins TRBV27 to TRBJ2-3, with TRBD2 matching over 9 bases. The CDR3 extends over 18 amino acids. The ends lost 3 bases at V and 1 base at J; junction bases unmatched: 11. The V gene's germline CDR1 is MNHEY and CDR2 SMNVEV (reference sequence). The CDR3 here is CASSLAGGAPAGTDTQYF. The DNA for the CDR3 is TGTGCCAGCAGTTTGGCGGGGGGGGCTCCTGCGGGCACAGATACGCAGTATTTT.

The chain is built from TRBV6-5 and TRBJ2-1, with D uncertain. Germline CDR1 and CDR2: MNHEY and SVGAGI. Between the trimmed V and J ends, which lost 7 bases and 7 bases, there was a span of 11 bases. The CDR3 loop spans 12 amino acids. CDR3 region: CASNRSGNEQFF. The CDR3 coding sequence is TGTGCCAGCAATCGGAGTGGGAATGAGCAGTTCTTC.

The rearrangement uses TRBV3-1 (or the pseudogene TRBV3-2) and TRBJ2-1; possible D gene TRBD2, 6 bases. The V and J ends lost 1 base and 4 bases respectively, with 14 bases between them. The CDR3 has 16 amino acids. Germline assignment: CDR1 LGHDT and CDR2 YNNKEL (reference sequence). CDR3 protein: CASSQVFSGNYNEQFF. The DNA of the CDR3 is TGTGCCAGCAGCCAAGTTTTTAGCGGCAATTACAATGAGCAGTTCTTC.

The rearrangement joins TRBV4-3 to TRBJ1-6; TRBD1 is a possible D gene (6 bases). Trimming pared 4 bases from V and 0 bases from J, leaving 7 bases between. The CDR3 is made up of 15 amino acids. Germline V gene lookup returns CDR1 LGHNA and CDR2 YSLEER. The CDR3 sequence is CASSPDSSYNSPLHF. DNA for the CDR3: TGCGCCAGCAGCCCGGACAGCTCCTATAATTCACCCCTCCACTTT.